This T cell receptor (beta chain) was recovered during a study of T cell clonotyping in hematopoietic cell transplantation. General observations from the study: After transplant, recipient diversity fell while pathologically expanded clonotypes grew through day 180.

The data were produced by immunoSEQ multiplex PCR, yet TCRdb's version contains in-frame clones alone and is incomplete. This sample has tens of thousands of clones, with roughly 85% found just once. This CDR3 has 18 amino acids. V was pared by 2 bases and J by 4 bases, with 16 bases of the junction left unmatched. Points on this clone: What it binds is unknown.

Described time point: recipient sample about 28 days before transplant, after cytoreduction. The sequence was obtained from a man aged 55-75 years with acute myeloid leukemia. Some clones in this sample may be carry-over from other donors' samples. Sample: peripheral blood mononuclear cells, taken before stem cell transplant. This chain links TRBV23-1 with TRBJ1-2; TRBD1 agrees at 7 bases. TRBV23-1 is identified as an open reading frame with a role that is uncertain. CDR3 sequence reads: CASSQVRGGYFVGYGYTF. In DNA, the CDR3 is TGCGCCAGCAGTCAAGTCAGAGGGGGCTATTTCGTAGGCTATGGCTACACCTTC.